Reported below is one TCR beta chain. This entry comes from a study of blood T cell dynamics during melanoma immunotherapy. Time point here: week 3, after first cycle of checkpoint inhibitor. No patient had earlier systemic cancer treatment, concurrent immunosuppressants, or another active cancer. TCRdb's copy holds only in-frame clones and misses some; the assay was immunoSEQ multiplex PCR. The sample has about 19,000 clones, 70% to 90% seen once. The sample was blood, taken from a patient treated with checkpoint blockade. The TCR sequence derives from a human donor with melanoma.

The CDR3 DNA reads TGTGCCAGCAGCGAGGACAGAGAAATTACTAATGAAAAACTGTTTTTT. Translation gives CASSEDREITNEKLFF. The V call is TRBV5-4, the J call TRBJ1-4, with D maybe TRBD1 (6 bases). Germline values: CDR1 SGHNT, CDR2 YYREEE (reference sequence). The CDR3 spans 16 residues. The V gene lost 4 bases and the J gene lost 2 bases, with 15 bases spanning the gap.